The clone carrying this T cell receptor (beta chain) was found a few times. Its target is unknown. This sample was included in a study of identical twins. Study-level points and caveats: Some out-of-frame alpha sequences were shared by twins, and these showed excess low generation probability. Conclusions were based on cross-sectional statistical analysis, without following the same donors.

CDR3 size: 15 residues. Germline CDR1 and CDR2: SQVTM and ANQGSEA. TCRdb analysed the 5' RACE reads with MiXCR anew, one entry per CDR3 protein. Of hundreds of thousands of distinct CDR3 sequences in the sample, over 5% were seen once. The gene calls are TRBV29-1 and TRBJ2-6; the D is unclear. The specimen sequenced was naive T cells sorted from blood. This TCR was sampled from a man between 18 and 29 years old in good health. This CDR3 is CSCLWLNSGANVLTF. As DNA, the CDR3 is TGCAGTTGTCTATGGCTGAATTCGGGGGCCAACGTCCTGACTTTC.